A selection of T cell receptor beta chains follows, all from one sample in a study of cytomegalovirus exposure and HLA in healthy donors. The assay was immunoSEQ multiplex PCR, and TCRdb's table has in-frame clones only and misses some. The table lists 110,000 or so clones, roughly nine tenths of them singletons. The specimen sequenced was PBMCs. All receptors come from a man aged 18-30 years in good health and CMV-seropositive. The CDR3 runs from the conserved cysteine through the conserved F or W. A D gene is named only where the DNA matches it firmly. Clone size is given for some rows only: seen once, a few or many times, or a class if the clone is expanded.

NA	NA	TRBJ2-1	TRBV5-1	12	CASSTSSDEQFF	TGCGCCAGCAGCACGAGTTCCGATGAGCAGTTCTTC
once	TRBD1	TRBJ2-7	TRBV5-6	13	CASTFGTVNEQYF	TGTGCCAGCACCTTCGGGACAGTCAACGAGCAGTACTTC
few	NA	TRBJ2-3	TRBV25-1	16	CASSDDPGSVDDTQYF	TGTGCCAGCAGTGATGACCCCGGGAGCGTCGACGATACGCAGTATTTT
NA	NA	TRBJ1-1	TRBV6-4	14	CASSLEASNTEAFF	TGTGCCAGCAGTCTTGAGGCATCGAACACTGAAGCTTTCTTT
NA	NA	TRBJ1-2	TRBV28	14	CASSLPDRVRGYTF	TGTGCCAGCAGTTTACCAGACAGAGTGCGTGGCTACACCTTC
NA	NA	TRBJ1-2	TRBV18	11	CASSAGSGYTF	TGTGCCAGCTCAGCAGGGTCTGGCTACACCTTC
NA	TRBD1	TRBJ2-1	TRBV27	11	CASQKGDRQFF	TGTGCCAGCCAAAAGGGGGACAGGCAGTTCTTC
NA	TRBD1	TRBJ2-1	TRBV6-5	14	CASRQQGAGNEQFF	TGTGCCAGCAGGCAACAGGGGGCGGGAAATGAGCAGTTCTTC
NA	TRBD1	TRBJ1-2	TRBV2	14	CARRARGTNYGYTF	TGTGCCAGACGAGCCAGGGGGACTAACTATGGCTACACCTTC
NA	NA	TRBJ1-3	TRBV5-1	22	CASSLSWSVVSDKPSSGNTIYF	TGCGCCAGCAGCTTGTCATGGTCGGTTGTTTCTGACAAACCGAGCTCTGGAAACACCATATATTTT
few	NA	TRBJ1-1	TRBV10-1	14	CASSEFRGNTEAFF	TGCGCCAGCAGTGAATTCAGGGGTAACACTGAAGCTTTCTTT
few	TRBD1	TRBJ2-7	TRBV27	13	CASSYRGSYEQYF	TGTGCCAGCAGCTACAGGGGGTCATACGAGCAGTACTTC
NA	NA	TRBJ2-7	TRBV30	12	CAWSHSGVEQYF	TGTGCCTGGAGTCACTCAGGGGTAGAGCAGTACTTC
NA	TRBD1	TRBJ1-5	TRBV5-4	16	CASSLGQGAANQPQHF	TGTGCCAGCAGCTTGGGACAGGGGGCCGCAAATCAGCCCCAGCATTTT
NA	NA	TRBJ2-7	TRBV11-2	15	CASSLLDRYTYEQYF	TGTGCCAGCAGCTTGCTGGACAGATACACCTACGAGCAGTACTTC
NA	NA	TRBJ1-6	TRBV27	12	CASSYYNSPLHF	TGTGCCAGCAGCTATTATAATTCACCCCTCCACTTT
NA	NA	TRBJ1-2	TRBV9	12	CASSPGIYGYTF	TGTGCCAGCAGCCCCGGGATCTATGGCTACACCTTC
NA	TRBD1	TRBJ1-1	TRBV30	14	CAWSFGQGNTEAFF	TGTGCCTGGAGCTTTGGACAGGGGAACACTGAAGCTTTCTTT
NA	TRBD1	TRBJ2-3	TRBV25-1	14	CASGGQANTDTQYF	TGTGCCAGCGGAGGACAGGCTAACACAGATACGCAGTATTTT
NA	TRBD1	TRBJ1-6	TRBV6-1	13	CASRTGGNSPLHF	TGTGCCAGCAGGACAGGGGGGAATTCACCCCTCCACTTT
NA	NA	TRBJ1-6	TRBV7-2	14	CASSLNRINSPLHF	TGTGCCAGCAGCTTGAACAGGATTAATTCACCCCTCCACTTT
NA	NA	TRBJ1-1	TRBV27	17	CASSDLRGGSLVTEAFF	TGTGCCAGCAGTGACCTTCGTGGGGGGAGTTTAGTGACTGAAGCTTTCTTT
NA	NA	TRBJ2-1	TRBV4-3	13	CASSQAVPREQFF	TGCGCCAGCAGCCAAGCTGTCCCTCGGGAGCAGTTCTTC
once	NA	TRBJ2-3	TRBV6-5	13	CASSYSGRDTQYF	TGTGCCAGCAGTTACTCTGGGCGAGATACGCAGTATTTT
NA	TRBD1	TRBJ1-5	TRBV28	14	CAIEGASSNQPQHF	TGTGCCATCGAGGGGGCGTCGAGCAATCAGCCCCAGCATTTT
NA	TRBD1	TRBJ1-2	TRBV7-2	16	CASSPQAIQGADGYTF	TGTGCCAGCAGCCCTCAGGCGATCCAGGGGGCAGATGGCTACACCTTC
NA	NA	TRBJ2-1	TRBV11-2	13	CASSLDLLDEQFF	TGTGCCAGCAGCTTAGATCTATTGGATGAGCAGTTCTTC
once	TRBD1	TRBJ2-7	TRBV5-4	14	CASSAGQGASEQYF	TGTGCCAGCAGCGCTGGACAGGGGGCAAGCGAGCAGTACTTC
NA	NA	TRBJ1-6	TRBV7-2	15	CASSKYTGFDSPLHF	TGTGCCAGCAGCAAATATACAGGGTTCGACTCACCCCTCCACTTT
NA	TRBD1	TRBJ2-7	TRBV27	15	CASSLRGTGGYEQYF	TGTGCCAGCAGTTTACGGGGGACAGGGGGCTACGAGCAGTACTTC
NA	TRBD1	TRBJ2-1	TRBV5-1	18	CASSFTTGAQGVYNEQFF	TGCGCCAGCAGCTTTACTACAGGGGCGCAAGGGGTCTACAATGAGCAGTTCTTC
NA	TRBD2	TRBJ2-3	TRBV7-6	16	CASSLLSGGATDTQYF	TGTGCCAGCAGCCTACTTAGCGGGGGGGCCACAGATACGCAGTATTTT
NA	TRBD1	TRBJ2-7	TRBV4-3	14	CASSRVNSGGEQYF	TGCGCCAGCAGCAGAGTAAATTCAGGGGGCGAGCAGTACTTC
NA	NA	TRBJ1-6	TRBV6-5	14	CASRDSSYNSPLHF	TGTGCCAGCAGGGACAGCTCCTATAATTCACCCCTCCACTTT
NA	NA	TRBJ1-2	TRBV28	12	CASSLYDYGYTF	TGTGCCAGCAGTTTGTATGACTATGGCTACACCTTC
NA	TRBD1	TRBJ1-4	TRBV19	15	CASSFPGTGDEKLFF	TGTGCCAGTAGTTTTCCGGGGACAGGGGATGAAAAACTGTTTTTT
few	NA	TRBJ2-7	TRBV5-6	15	CASSPGGTSSYEQYF	TGTGCCAGCAGCCCGGGCGGGACGAGCTCCTACGAGCAGTACTTC
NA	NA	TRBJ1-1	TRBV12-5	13	CASGLEPNTEAFF	TGTGCTAGTGGTTTGGAGCCGAACACTGAAGCTTTCTTT
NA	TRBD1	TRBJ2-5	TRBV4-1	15	CASSQARDRQETQYF	TGCGCCAGCAGCCAAGCCCGGGACAGACAAGAGACCCAGTACTTC
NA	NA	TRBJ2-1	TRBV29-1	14	CSVAGLRSPDEQFF	TGCAGCGTTGCGGGACTGAGGAGCCCGGATGAGCAGTTCTTC
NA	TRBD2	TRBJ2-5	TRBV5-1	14	CASSSTSGGETQYF	TGCGCCAGCAGTTCTACTAGCGGGGGTGAGACCCAGTACTTC
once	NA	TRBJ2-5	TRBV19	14	CASSPYLRQETQYF	TGTGCCAGTAGTCCATACTTGAGACAAGAGACCCAGTACTTC
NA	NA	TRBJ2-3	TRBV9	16	CASSDSGRPQADTQYF	TGTGCCAGCAGCGATTCCGGGAGACCTCAAGCAGATACGCAGTATTTT
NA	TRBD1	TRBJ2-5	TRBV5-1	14	CASSLDRGRETQYF	TGCGCCAGCAGCCTAGACAGGGGCCGGGAGACCCAGTACTTC
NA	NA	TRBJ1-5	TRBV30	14	CAWSAMSLDQPQHF	TGTGCCTGGAGCGCCATGAGCCTTGATCAGCCCCAGCATTTT
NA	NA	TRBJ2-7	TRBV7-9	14	CASSSPDKSYEQYF	TGTGCCAGCAGCTCTCCCGACAAATCCTACGAGCAGTACTTC
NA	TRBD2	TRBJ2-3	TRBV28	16	CASSPPGLAARDTQYF	TGTGCCAGCAGTCCCCCGGGACTAGCGGCGAGGGATACGCAGTATTTT
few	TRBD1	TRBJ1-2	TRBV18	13	CASSPPPGGGYTF	TGTGCCAGCTCACCACCTCCAGGGGGAGGCTACACCTTC